This TCR beta chain was sequenced for a study of cytomegalovirus exposure and HLA in healthy donors. A multiplex PCR was run with 60 Vbeta primers and 13 Jbeta primers. Clones were sequenced by immunoSEQ multiplex PCR, and TCRdb holds only the in-frame ones, with some missing. In the table there are some 110,000 clones, roughly 83% of which are singletons. Of note for this clone: Its antigen is unidentified.

In germline, CDR1 is KGHSH, CDR2 LQKENI. This CDR3 has 15 residues. With 5 bases clipped from V and 0 bases from J, the junction kept 7 bases outside the gene matches. Study conclusions and caveats: According to the study, around 160 TCR beta chains were cytomegalovirus-associated. Excluded were some V segments that proved indistinguishable, including TRBV6-2 and TRBV6-3. Segments of the TCR beta V type were, in most cases, productive about 87% or about 30% of the time in an earlier analysis.

V and J are TRBV18 and TRBJ2-7; 7 bases are shared with TRBD1. The TCR originated in a young woman in good health and CMV-seropositive. The sequenced material came from PBMCs. Here the CDR3 DNA reads TGTGCCAGCTCAGAACTACAGGGGAGCTCCTACGAGCAGTACTTC. This encodes CASSELQGSSYEQYF.